This T cell receptor (beta chain) was identified in a study of CD8 T cells in Susac syndrome. Study-level results: The study conceded that its TCR sequencing and HLA analysis involved relatively few individuals.

Random-hexamer reverse transcription was applied to about 0.5 to 1 ug RNA. immunoSEQ multiplex PCR amplified TCR beta CDR3 across 54 Vbeta, 13 Jbeta. TCRdb re-derived calls from the immunoSEQ multiplex PCR reads in MiXCR, one entry per CDR3 protein. The sample carries 74,000 or so distinct CDR3 sequences, under 95% recorded once. The CDR3 consists of 14 residues. The germline CDR1 and CDR2 sequences are SQVTM and ANQGSEA. Notes on this clonotype: Its specificity is unknown. A junction end diverges from the germline sequence, so it may reflect a read error.

This sequence joins TRBV29-1 and TRBJ2-2; TRBD1 agrees at 11 bases. The origin of this receptor is a human donor with Susac syndrome. Sample: CD4+ T cells from PBMCs. CDR3 nucleotides: TGCAGCGCAGGGACAGGGGGAAGGGCCGGGGAGCTGCTTTTT. It yields the protein CSAGTGGRAGELLF.